Detailed here is one T cell receptor (beta chain). Its antigen remains unknown. Amplification of TCR beta CDR3 regions was performed using RNA transcripts as template. TCR CDR3 underwent first-round RT-PCR with the HTBI primer set. TCRdb fed the multiplex PCR reads into MiXCR, producing one record per CDR3 protein. The top ten hold around 3.5% of the sample, which has hundreds of thousands of distinct CDR3 sequences, about a sixth seen once. These data belong to a study of T cells in Graves' hyperthyroidism and ophthalmopathy. Findings and limits, study-wide: Blood also showed most of the thyroid clonotypes that were expanded above 0.001.

Trimming removed 7 bases from V and 6 bases from J, with 13 bases in between. Per the germline V gene, CDR1 is LNHDA and CDR2 is SQIVND (reference sequence). The CDR3 runs to 12 residues. Out of 10 ml of fresh peripheral blood came the PBMCs. Material for sequencing was blood. V gene TRBV19 combines with J gene TRBJ2-7; no clear D gene. This clonotype originated in a woman aged 40 to 55 with Graves' ophthalmopathy. The CDR3: CASTLKRGEQYF. The CDR3 DNA reads as TGTGCCAGTACCCTAAAGCGAGGCGAGCAGTACTTC.